The entry below describes one T cell receptor (beta chain). Its target is not known. A read error may produce the germline difference seen at one junction end. Both 60 Vbeta primers and 13 Jbeta primers went into the PCR. The assay was immunoSEQ multiplex PCR, and TCRdb's table has in-frame clones only and misses some. Of about 130,000 clones listed, about 71% are singletons. The data are from a study of cytomegalovirus exposure and HLA in healthy donors. Whole-study findings and limits: By HLA locus, TCR association rates varied in a later analysis, with DRB1 showing the most and HLA-C the fewest. The dataset shows that most TCR sequences were rare, while some public TCRs occurred in many donors. An assumption of roughly uniform sequencing depth across donors underlay the presence/absence analyses.

CDR3 length: 15 residues. Germline-derived CDR1 and CDR2 are SSHAT and FNYEAQ (reference sequence). V usage is TRBV7-7 and J usage is TRBJ2-7, with D possibly matching TRBD1 (6 bases). The receptor was derived from a woman aged 55 to 70 in good health and CMV-seropositive. The sample was PBMCs. The CDR3 nucleotides read TGTGCTAGCAGCCCGTCCTTCACAGGGTCGTACGAGCAGTACTTC. Amino acids: CASSPSFTGSYEQYF.